Below, 3 T cell receptor beta chains from the same sample are listed, as sequenced in a study of sequential checkpoint blockade in melanoma. Assay used: immunoSEQ multiplex PCR; TCRdb lists only in-frame clones, some missing. Here the sample spans about 12,000 clones, just over 60% being singletons. As for treatment: randomized to nivolumab then ipilimumab (arm A) or the reverse (arm B). The sample consisted of CD8+ T cells sorted from blood (inferred from file names), taken from a patient given nivolumab and ipilimumab in sequence. Every receptor here comes from a human donor with melanoma.

This clone has a handful of counts. The rearrangement uses TRBV27 and TRBJ2-2, with TRBD2 matching over 7 bases. The trim removed 4 bases at V and 4 bases at J, leaving 9 bases unmatched. Germline loops: CDR1 MNHEY, CDR2 SMNVEV (reference sequence). The CDR3 consists of 16 residues. The CDR3 DNA sequence: TGTGCCAGCAGTTCGGTACCGGGGGGAGGCACCGGGGAGCTGTTTTTT. Its protein product is CASSSVPGGGTGELFF.

By sample fraction, this clone is medium-sized (0.01 to 0.1%). This sequence joins TRBV19 and TRBJ2-1; D is ambiguous. The ends were cut back, 7 bases at V and 7 bases at J, with 14 bases in the middle. The CDR3 is 13 residues long. The germline V gene encodes CDR1 LNHDA and CDR2 SQIVND (reference sequence). CDR3 nucleotide sequence: TGTGCCAGTACTGCCACCGGTTGGAATGAGCAGTTCTTC. Its protein is CASTATGWNEQFF.

V usage is TRBV9 and J usage is TRBJ2-2; TRBD1 might be the D (6 bases). V lost 6 bases, J lost 3 bases, and 9 bases lay in between. Germline V gene sequence: CDR1 SGDLS, CDR2 YYNGEE. The CDR3 has 13 residues. Written as DNA, the CDR3 is TGTGCCAGCACTAGACAGGACACCGGGGAGCTGTTTTTT. Its protein is CASTRQDTGELFF.